These 32 T cell receptor beta chains share one sample of origin, sequenced in a study of cytomegalovirus exposure and HLA in healthy donors. Repertoires were generated with immunoSEQ multiplex PCR, while TCRdb's copy carries only in-frame clones and drops some. The sample lists approximately 120,000 clones; around 86% were seen once. Sequenced: PBMCs. These receptors all come from a woman between 18 and 29 years old in good health and CMV-seronegative.

The chain has TRBV2 and TRBJ2-7; 7 nucleotides align to TRBD2. The ends lost 6 bases at V and 4 bases at J; junction bases unmatched: 9. Germline assignment: CDR1 SNHLY and CDR2 FYNNEI. The CDR3 length is 14 residues. The CDR3 sequence: CASRGREAAYEQYF. The CDR3 DNA follows: TGTGCCAGCAGGGGGAGGGAGGCCGCATACGAGCAGTACTTC.

The DNA for the CDR3 is TGTGCCAGCAGCTTAGTCCCGGGGGGGGATAACTATGGCTACACCTTC. This encodes CASSLVPGGDNYGYTF. V is TRBV7-2 and J is TRBJ1-2; D perhaps matches TRBD1 (5 bases). Germline V gene data show CDR1 as SGHTA and CDR2 as FQGNSA. The CDR3 spans 16 residues. V was cut by 1 base and J by 1 base, with 13 bases left in between.

CDR3 coding DNA: TGTGCCAGCAGTTTAGAGCGCGGGCGACCAAACAATGAGCAGTTCTTC. As protein: CASSLERGRPNNEQFF. The chain carries TRBV28 and TRBJ2-1; perhaps TRBD2 as D (5 bases). This CDR3 has 16 residues. V was clipped by 2 bases and J by 5 bases, with 16 bases between them. CDR1 is MDHEN, CDR2 SYDVKM, per germline.

The chain carries TRBV7-6 and TRBJ2-1; 8 bases line up with TRBD2. The CDR3 is 16 amino acids. V trimming: 5 bases; J trimming: 4 bases; junction bases outside the gene matches: 10. Germline loops: CDR1 SGHVS, CDR2 FNYEAQ. The CDR3 DNA sequence: TGTGCCAGCAGCCCCTGGACTAGCCTACTTTACAATGAGCAGTTCTTC. The encoded protein is CASSPWTSLLYNEQFF.

The CDR3 loop reads CASSFASSYGYTF. CDR3 DNA: TGTGCCAGTTCCTTCGCCAGTTCCTATGGCTACACCTTC. The chain joins TRBV19 to TRBJ1-2; no firm D call. The CDR3 runs to 13 residues. The germline V gene encodes CDR1 LNHDA and CDR2 SQIVND (reference sequence). With 8 bases removed from V and 4 bases from J, the gap between germline ends came to 14 bases.

The chain joins TRBV9 to TRBJ2-2; D uncertain. This CDR3 comprises 13 residues. Germline loops: CDR1 SGDLS, CDR2 YYNGEE. V lost 4 bases to trimming and J lost 7 bases, with 11 bases between them. The CDR3 here is CASSPADSGELFF. The DNA of the CDR3 is TGTGCCAGCAGCCCCGCGGATAGCGGGGAGCTGTTTTTT.

For the CDR3, the DNA is TGTGCCAGCAGTTTATTCGGAGGGCACACTGAAGCTTTCTTT. Translated, it gives CASSLFGGHTEAFF. The genes are TRBV28 and TRBJ1-1; D gene uncertain. This CDR3 has 14 residues. In germline, CDR1 is MDHEN, CDR2 SYDVKM. V lost 1 base and J 3 bases, leaving 9 bases between the germline ends.

The chain combines TRBV2 with TRBJ2-7; the match to TRBD2 covers 8 bases. This CDR3 has 15 amino acids. Trimming at V came to 8 bases and at J to 2 bases, leaving 11 bases not matched to a gene. Germline V gives CDR1 SNHLY, CDR2 FYNNEI. Here the CDR3 DNA reads TGTGCCAGCTCCCGTGTAGCGGGACTTACCTACGAGCAGTACTTC. Translation gives CASSRVAGLTYEQYF.

This clone was recorded once. V gene TRBV29-1 combines with J gene TRBJ1-2, with D perhaps matching TRBD1 (6 bases). From germline, CDR1 is SQVTM and CDR2 ANQGSEA. The CDR3 spans 12 residues. V was pared by 8 bases and J by 8 bases, with 18 bases between. For the CDR3, the DNA is TGCAGCTCTAAGGAGGCAGGGGAAGGCTACACCTTC. This translates into CSSKEAGEGYTF.

The chain uses TRBV29-1 and TRBJ2-1; 8 bases are shared with TRBD2. CDR1 is SQVTM and CDR2 is ANQGSEA in the germline V gene. V gave up 6 bases and J gave up 9 bases; unmatched junction bases: 10. The CDR3 runs 13 residues. The CDR3 is CSVVAGPIGEQFF. The CDR3 region has the DNA TGCAGCGTAGTAGCGGGACCGATTGGTGAGCAGTTCTTC.

The chain has TRBV7-9 and TRBJ2-3; TRBD1 might be the D (6 bases). The germline gives CDR1 SEHNR, CDR2 FQNEAQ (reference sequence). The CDR3 sequence is 17 residues long. V shed 5 bases and J shed 0 bases, with 18 bases lying between them. The DNA for the CDR3 is TGTGCCAGCAGCGGGGGCCACAGGGCCCTTAGCACAGATACGCAGTATTTT. Its translation is CASSGGHRALSTDTQYF.

This chain connects TRBV27 to TRBJ1-3, with a tentative D call TRBD1 (5 bases). This CDR3 spans 14 amino acids. V lost 5 bases and J 6 bases, leaving 14 bases between the germline ends. Germline-derived CDR1 and CDR2 are MNHEY and SMNVEV (reference sequence). CDR3 sequence (DNA): TGTGCCAGCAGTCGGGGGGGGGTTGAAAACACCATATATTTT. Its protein product is CASSRGGVENTIYF.

The gene calls are TRBV2 and TRBJ1-4; a possible D gene is TRBD1 (6 bases). Germline V lookup: CDR1 SNHLY, CDR2 FYNNEI. This CDR3 contains 15 residues. V was trimmed by 4 bases and J by 3 bases, leaving 12 bases between them. The CDR3 loop reads CASSASRGPNEKLFF. The CDR3, as DNA: TGTGCCAGCAGTGCATCCAGGGGACCTAATGAAAAACTGTTTTTT.

The V gene is TRBV5-4, the J gene TRBJ2-7; 10 positions match TRBD2. The CDR3 consists of 15 residues. Germline V gives CDR1 SGHNT, CDR2 YYREEE (reference sequence). V dropped 0 bases and J dropped 6; count of bases not matched to a gene: 6. The CDR3 spells CASSLAWVAGGEQYF. The CDR3 region has the DNA TGTGCCAGCAGCTTGGCCTGGGTAGCGGGAGGCGAGCAGTACTTC.

The chain carries TRBV4-1 and TRBJ1-6; D remains ambiguous. The V gene's germline CDR1 is MGHRA and CDR2 YSYEKL. Trimming pared 1 base from V and 9 bases from J, leaving 13 bases between. The CDR3 runs to 15 residues. DNA of the CDR3: TGCGCCAGCAGCCAAGCACAGCTCGCGAGTTCACCCCTCCACTTT. Protein product: CASSQAQLASSPLHF.

This chain uses TRBV4-2 with TRBJ2-3; no clear D gene. The CDR3 has 15 residues. Germline V gives CDR1 LGHNA, CDR2 YNFKEQ. V shed 0 bases and J shed 5 bases, with 12 bases lying between them. The CDR3 loop is CASSQDPAARDTQYF. The DNA of the CDR3 is TGTGCCAGCAGCCAAGATCCTGCGGCGCGAGATACGCAGTATTTT.

The V call is TRBV5-4, the J call TRBJ2-1, with 11 positions matching TRBD2. After removal of 3 bases from V and 7 bases from J, the junction contained 6 bases not matched to a gene. The CDR3 contains 15 residues. Germline V gene sequence: CDR1 SGHNT, CDR2 YYREEE (reference sequence). This CDR3 is CASSWGLADSNEQFF. As DNA, the CDR3 is TGTGCCAGCAGCTGGGGACTAGCGGATAGTAATGAGCAGTTCTTC.

This clone was seen once. The genes are TRBV13 and TRBJ2-1; D may be TRBD1 (6 bases). The CDR3 has 16 amino acids. The germline V gene encodes CDR1 PRHDT and CDR2 FYEKMQ (reference sequence). V lost 4 bases and J lost 0, with 13 bases in between. CDR3 nucleotides: TGTGCCAGCAGCTCGGGACACCAGAGCTCCTACAATGAGCAGTTCTTC. This codes for CASSSGHQSSYNEQFF.

On this clone: One junction end does not reproduce the germline sequence, and a read error may be involved. The chain carries TRBV7-7 and TRBJ1-3; 11 bases agree with TRBD1. CDR3 length: 16 residues. CDR1 SSHAT and CDR2 FNYEAQ come from the germline V gene (reference sequence). Here the CDR3 DNA reads TGTGCTAGCAGCCCAGGACAGGGGGCTGGTGGAAACACCATATATTTT. Protein sequence: CASSPGQGAGGNTIYF. Based on the CDR3 plus reference TRBV7-7 and TRBJ1-3, the full variable domain is GAGVSQSPRYKVTKRGQDVTLRCDPISSHATLYWYQQALGQGPEFLTYFNYEAQPDKSGLPSDRFSAERPEGSISTLTIQRTEQRDSAMYRCASSPGQGAGGNTIYFGEGSWLTVV.

The rearrangement uses TRBV5-4 and TRBJ2-7, with 9 positions matching TRBD2. The V and J ends lost 4 bases and 1 base, in that order; junction bases with no gene match: 9. The CDR3 extends over 16 amino acids. The V gene's germline CDR1 is SGHNT and CDR2 YYREEE (reference sequence). The CDR3 coding sequence is TGTGCCAGCAGCCATGGGGCGGGAGGGCCTTCCTACGAGCAGTACTTC. It encodes CASSHGAGGPSYEQYF.

The chain couples TRBV9 to TRBJ2-1; TRBD2 is a possible D gene (6 bases). V shed 0 bases and J shed 8 bases, with 9 bases lying between them. The CDR3 length is 13 residues. The germline CDR1 and CDR2 sequences are SGDLS and YYNGEE. The CDR3: CASSVGLVYEQFF. DNA for the CDR3: TGTGCCAGCAGCGTAGGACTAGTATATGAGCAGTTCTTC.

The sample holds one count of this clone. The chain combines TRBV2 with TRBJ2-1; D call uncertain. In germline, CDR1 is SNHLY, CDR2 FYNNEI. The ends were cut back, 3 bases at V and 4 bases at J, with 13 bases in the middle. The CDR3 runs to 15 residues. For the CDR3, the DNA is TGTGCCAGCAGTGATCCTCTAGATTTATACAATGAGCAGTTCTTC. Its protein is CASSDPLDLYNEQFF.

This clone has only a few counts. The chain links TRBV12-1 to TRBJ1-5; the table names TRBD1, a call not compared with the DNA. TRBV12-1 is a documented pseudogene. The CDR3 loop spans 16 amino acids. This CDR3 reads CASSPSPNSSNQPQHF. The DNA for the CDR3 is TGTGCCAGCAGCCCCAGCCCGAACAGTAGCAATCAGCCCCAGCATTTT.

This clone was counted once. The rearrangement joins TRBV5-4 to TRBJ1-2, with 8 bases identical to TRBD1. V was clipped by 0 bases and J by 8 bases; unmatched bases: 12. This CDR3 has 16 amino acids. Germline assignment: CDR1 SGHNT and CDR2 YYREEE (reference sequence). CDR3 DNA sequence: TGTGCCAGCAGCTTGGCTGCGGGAAGGACAGGGAAGGGCTACACCTTC. Amino acid sequence: CASSLAAGRTGKGYTF.

This clone showed up just once. This sequence joins TRBV7-9 and TRBJ2-2; tentative D call: TRBD2 (6 bases). Germline V gene sequence: CDR1 SEHNR, CDR2 FQNEAQ (reference sequence). V was clipped by 8 bases and J by 7 bases, with 17 bases between them. The CDR3 loop spans 14 amino acids. The CDR3 reads CASGKELANGELFF. The CDR3 nucleotides read TGTGCCAGCGGCAAGGAGCTAGCGAACGGGGAGCTGTTTTTT. Full variable domain (remainder filled in from reference TRBV7-9 and TRBJ2-2): DTGVSQNPRHKITKRGQNVTFRCDPISEHNRLYWYRQTLGQGPEFLTYFQNEAQLEKSRLLSDRFSAERPKGSFSTLEIQRTEQGDSAMYLCASGKELANGELFFGEGSRLTVL.

This clone was seen a handful of times. The chain recombines TRBV5-6 with TRBJ2-7; TRBD1 might be the D (5 bases). The germline gives CDR1 SGHDT, CDR2 YYEEEE. V lost 0 bases and J 6 bases, leaving 10 bases between the germline ends. The CDR3 extends over 13 amino acids. The CDR3 nucleotides are TGTGCCAGCAGCTTGGGCAGGGCGCGCGAGCAGTACTTC. Translation: CASSLGRAREQYF. Complete variable domain (other parts from reference TRBV5-6 and TRBJ2-7): DAGVTQSPTHLIKTRGQQVTLRCSPKSGHDTVSWYQQALGQGPQFIFQYYEEEERQRGNFPDRFSGHQFPNYSSELNVNALLLGDSALYLCASSLGRAREQYFGPGTRLTVT.

The gene calls are TRBV7-6 and TRBJ1-3; a weak D match, TRBD1 (6 bases). With 3 bases removed from V and 5 bases from J, the gap between germline ends came to 11 bases. The CDR3 loop spans 14 amino acids. CDR1 and CDR2 (germline): SGHVS, FNYEAQ. DNA of the CDR3: TGTGCCAGCAGCTTGGGACAAGGGAGAAACACCATATATTTT. Protein: CASSLGQGRNTIYF. Variable domain in full (rest from reference TRBV7-6 and TRBJ1-3): GAGVSQSPRYKVTKRGQDVALRCDPISGHVSLYWYRQALGQGPEFLTYFNYEAQQDKSGLPNDRFSAERPEGSISTLTIQRTEQRDSAMYRCASSLGQGRNTIYFGEGSWLTVV.

The chain links TRBV29-1 to TRBJ1-5; tentatively, D is TRBD1 (6 bases). This CDR3 is built from 15 residues. Trimming pared 6 bases from V and 0 bases from J, leaving 15 bases between. Per the germline V gene, CDR1 is SQVTM and CDR2 is ANQGSEA. CDR3 loop: CSVVTGSSSNQPQHF. The CDR3 DNA sequence: TGCAGCGTAGTTACAGGGTCTAGTAGCAATCAGCCCCAGCATTTT.

The chain recombines TRBV18 with TRBJ2-2; 8 bases fit TRBD2. The CDR3 spans 16 residues. The ends lost 3 bases at V and 5 bases at J; junction bases unmatched: 8. Germline lookup yields CDR1 KGHSH and CDR2 LQKENI. The CDR3 reads CASSPSAGVRTGELFF. The CDR3 DNA reads as TGTGCCAGCTCACCCTCAGCGGGAGTACGAACCGGGGAGCTGTTTTTT. The complete variable domain, with remaining parts taken from reference TRBV18 and TRBJ2-2, reads NAGVMQNPRHLVRRRGQEARLRCSPMKGHSHVYWYRQLPEEGLKFMVYLQKENIIDESGMPKERFSAEFPKEGPSILRIQQVVRGDSAAYFCASSPSAGVRTGELFFGEGSRLTVL.

J is TRBJ1-2 and V is TRBV6-5; possibly TRBD1 for D (5 bases). Germline lookup yields CDR1 MNHEY and CDR2 SVGAGI. The CDR3 length is 16 residues. The V end lost 4 bases, the J end lost 4 bases, and 19 bases lay between the germline ends. This CDR3 reads CASSSPEMTASYGYTF. The DNA of the CDR3 is TGTGCCAGCAGTTCGCCCGAGATGACAGCTTCCTATGGCTACACCTTC.

This clone was recorded a few times. The genes are TRBV28 and TRBJ2-4; D remains ambiguous. Germline lookup yields CDR1 MDHEN and CDR2 SYDVKM. V dropped 2 bases and J dropped 2 bases, with 4 bases sitting between them. This CDR3 contains 13 residues. The CDR3 DNA reads TGTGCCAGCAGTTTAGCGCCCAAAAACATTCAGTACTTC. It yields the protein CASSLAPKNIQYF. The variable domain in full, completed from reference TRBV28 and TRBJ2-4, reads DVKVTQSSRYLVKRTGEKVFLECVQDMDHENMFWYRQDPGLGLRLIYFSYDVKMKEKGDIPEGYSVSREKKERFSLILESASTNQTSMYLCASSLAPKNIQYFGAGTRLSVL.

A remark on this clone: At one end, the junction sequence differs from germline, possibly due to a read error. This chain links TRBV7-7 with TRBJ2-2; D may be TRBD1 (6 bases). This CDR3 spans 16 amino acids. Germline lookup yields CDR1 SSHAT and CDR2 FNYEAQ (reference sequence). The CDR3 bases are TGTGCTAGCAGCCCGGCTACAGGGCCCAACACCGGGGAGCTGTTTTTT. It is translated as CASSPATGPNTGELFF. Based on the CDR3 plus reference TRBV7-7 and TRBJ2-2, the full variable domain is GAGVSQSPRYKVTKRGQDVTLRCDPISSHATLYWYQQALGQGPEFLTYFNYEAQPDKSGLPSDRFSAERPEGSISTLTIQRTEQRDSAMYRCASSPATGPNTGELFFGEGSRLTVL.